This T cell receptor (beta chain) was retrieved from a study of siplizumab effects on memory and regulatory T cells. Sequencing used immunoSEQ multiplex PCR; TCRdb keeps in-frame clones, though not all of them. In the table there are approximately 100,000 clones, about 90% of which are singletons. Germline values: CDR1 MGHDK, CDR2 SYGVNS. This CDR3 spans 12 amino acids. Trimming stripped 6 bases from V and 10 bases from J, with 13 bases between. Sequencing was done on a sample of Tregs sorted from blood. V and J are TRBV25-1 and TRBJ2-1; D unresolved. The TCR sequence derives from a human donor in good health. CDR3 sequence reads: CASSSQAVEQFF. The CDR3 DNA sequence: TGTGCCAGCAGCAGCCAGGCAGTGGAGCAGTTCTTC.